This TCR beta chain came from a study of blood T cell repertoires in COVID-19. The overall study: Sites in the United States, Italy and Spain provided acute and convalescent COVID-19 samples. T cells, B-cell-depleted T cells, or PBMCs provided the cDNA or gDNA that served as material.

As originally analysed: It was from reference gene primer amplification that nucleated cell counts were estimated. Assay used: immunoSEQ multiplex PCR; TCRdb lists only in-frame clones, some missing. Clone size and V and J calls were adopted from that table, with D and trimming inferred from the DNA. The sample lists 250,000 or so clones, 70% to 85% occurring once. Germline V CDR1 and CDR2: DFQATT, SNEGSKA (reference sequence). The CDR3 has 14 amino acids. With 3 bases removed from V and 0 bases from J, the gap between germline ends came to 9 bases. The V and J genes are TRBV20-1 and TRBJ1-3; D is ambiguous. Sequenced material: peripheral blood. The clonotype was recovered from a woman older than 75 with acute or convalescent COVID-19. The CDR3 DNA reads as TGCAGTGCTAGTAATCGGGGCTCTGGAAACACCATATATTTT. This encodes CSASNRGSGNTIYF.